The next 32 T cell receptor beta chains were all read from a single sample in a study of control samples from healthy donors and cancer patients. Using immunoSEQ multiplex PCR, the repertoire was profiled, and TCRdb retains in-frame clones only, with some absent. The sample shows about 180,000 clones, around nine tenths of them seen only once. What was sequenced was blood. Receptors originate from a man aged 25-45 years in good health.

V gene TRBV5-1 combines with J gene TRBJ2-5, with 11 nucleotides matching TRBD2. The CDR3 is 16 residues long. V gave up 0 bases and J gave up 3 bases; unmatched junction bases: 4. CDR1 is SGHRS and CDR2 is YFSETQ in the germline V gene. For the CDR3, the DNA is TGCGCCAGCAGCTTGGGACTAGCGGGAACGAAAGAGACCCAGTACTTC. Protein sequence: CASSLGLAGTKETQYF. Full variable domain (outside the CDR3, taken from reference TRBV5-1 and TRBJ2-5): KAGVTQTPRYLIKTRGQQVTLSCSPISGHRSVSWYQQTPGQGLQFLFEYFSETQRNKGNFPGRFSGRQFSNSRSEMNVSTLELGDSALYLCASSLGLAGTKETQYFGPGTRLLVL.

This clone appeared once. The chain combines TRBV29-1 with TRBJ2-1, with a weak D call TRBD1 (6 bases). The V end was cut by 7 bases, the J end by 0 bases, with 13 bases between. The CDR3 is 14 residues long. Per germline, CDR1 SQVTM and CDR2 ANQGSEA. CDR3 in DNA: TGCAGCGCCGCAGGGGCTAGCTCCTACAATGAGCAGTTCTTC. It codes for CSAAGASSYNEQFF.

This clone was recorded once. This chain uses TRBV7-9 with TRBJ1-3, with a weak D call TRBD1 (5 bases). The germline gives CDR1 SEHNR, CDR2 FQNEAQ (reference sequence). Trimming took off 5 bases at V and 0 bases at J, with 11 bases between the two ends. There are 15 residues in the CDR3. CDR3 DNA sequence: TGTGCCAGCAGCCCCAGGGACCTCTCTGGAAACACCATATATTTT. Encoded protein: CASSPRDLSGNTIYF.

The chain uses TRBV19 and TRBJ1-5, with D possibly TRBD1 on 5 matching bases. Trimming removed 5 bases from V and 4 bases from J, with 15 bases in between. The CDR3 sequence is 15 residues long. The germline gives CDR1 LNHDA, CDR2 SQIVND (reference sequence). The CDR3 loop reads CASSLGEGANQPQHF. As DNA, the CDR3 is TGTGCCAGTAGTTTGGGGGAAGGAGCAAATCAGCCCCAGCATTTT. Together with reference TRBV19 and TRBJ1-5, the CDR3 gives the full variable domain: DGGITQSPKYLFRKEGQNVTLSCEQNLNHDAMYWYRQDPGQGLRLIYYSQIVNDFQKGDIAEGYSVSREKKESFPLTVTSAQKNPTAFYLCASSLGEGANQPQHFGDGTRLSIL.

The CDR3 sequence is CASSSPSDRVGYEQYF. Written as DNA, the CDR3 is TGTGCCAGCAGTTCCCCCTCGGACAGGGTTGGCTACGAGCAGTACTTC. The V call is TRBV28, the J call TRBJ2-7, with TRBD1 identical over 8 bases. The CDR3 is 16 amino acids. Trimming at V came to 4 bases and at J to 3 bases, leaving 11 bases not matched to a gene. CDR1 is MDHEN and CDR2 is SYDVKM in the germline V gene.

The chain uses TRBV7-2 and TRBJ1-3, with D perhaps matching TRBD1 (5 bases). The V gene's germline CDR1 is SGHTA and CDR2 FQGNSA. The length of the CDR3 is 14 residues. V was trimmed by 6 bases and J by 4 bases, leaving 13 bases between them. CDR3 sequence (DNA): TGTGCCAGCAGTTCTGGGGGTTCCGGAAACACCATATATTTT. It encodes CASSSGGSGNTIYF.

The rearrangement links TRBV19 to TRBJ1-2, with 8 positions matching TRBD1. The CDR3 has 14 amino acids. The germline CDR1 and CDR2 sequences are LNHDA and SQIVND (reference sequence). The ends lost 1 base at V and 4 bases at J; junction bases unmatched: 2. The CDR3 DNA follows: TGTGCCAGTAGTATAGGCGGGACAGGCTATGGCTACACCTTC. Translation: CASSIGGTGYGYTF.

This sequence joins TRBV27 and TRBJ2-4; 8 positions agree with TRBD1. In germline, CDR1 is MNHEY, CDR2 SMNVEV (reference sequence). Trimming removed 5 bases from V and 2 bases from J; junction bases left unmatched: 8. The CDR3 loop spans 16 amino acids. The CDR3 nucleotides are TGTGCCAGCAGTCCATTGGACAGGGTACCCAAAAACATTCAGTACTTC. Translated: CASSPLDRVPKNIQYF.

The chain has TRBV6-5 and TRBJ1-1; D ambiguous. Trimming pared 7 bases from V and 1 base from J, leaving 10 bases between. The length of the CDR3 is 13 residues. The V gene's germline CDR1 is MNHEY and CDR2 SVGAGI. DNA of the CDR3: TGTGCCAGCATTCAGCGGGGGAACACTGAAGCTTTCTTT. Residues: CASIQRGNTEAFF.

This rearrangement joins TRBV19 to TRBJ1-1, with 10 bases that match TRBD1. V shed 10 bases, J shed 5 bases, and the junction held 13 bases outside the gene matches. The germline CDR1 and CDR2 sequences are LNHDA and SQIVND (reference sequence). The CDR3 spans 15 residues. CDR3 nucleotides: TGTGCCATAAGGGACAGGGGAGCCTTGGAGACTGAAGCTTTCTTT. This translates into CAIRDRGALETEAFF. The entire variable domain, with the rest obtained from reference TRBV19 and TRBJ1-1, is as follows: DGGITQSPKYLFRKEGQNVTLSCEQNLNHDAMYWYRQDPGQGLRLIYYSQIVNDFQKGDIAEGYSVSREKKESFPLTVTSAQKNPTAFYLCAIRDRGALETEAFFGQGTRLTVV.

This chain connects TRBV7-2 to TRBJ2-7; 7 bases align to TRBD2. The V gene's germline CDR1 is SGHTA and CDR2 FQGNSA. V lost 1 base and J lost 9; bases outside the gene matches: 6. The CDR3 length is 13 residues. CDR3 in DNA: TGTGCCAGCAGCTTAGGGGCGGGAGCGGTGCAGTACTTC. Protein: CASSLGAGAVQYF. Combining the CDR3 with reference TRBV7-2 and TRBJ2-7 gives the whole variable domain GAGVSQSPSNKVTEKGKDVELRCDPISGHTALYWYRQSLGQGLEFLIYFQGNSAPDKSGLPSDRFSAERTGGSVSTLTIQRTQQEDSAVYLCASSLGAGAVQYFGPGTRLTVT.

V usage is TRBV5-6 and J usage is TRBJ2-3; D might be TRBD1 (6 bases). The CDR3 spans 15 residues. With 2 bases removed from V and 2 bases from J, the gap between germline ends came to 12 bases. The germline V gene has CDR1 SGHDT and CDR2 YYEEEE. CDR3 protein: CASSLTRGYTDTQYF. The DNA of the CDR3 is TGTGCCAGCAGCTTAACCAGGGGTTACACAGATACGCAGTATTTT.

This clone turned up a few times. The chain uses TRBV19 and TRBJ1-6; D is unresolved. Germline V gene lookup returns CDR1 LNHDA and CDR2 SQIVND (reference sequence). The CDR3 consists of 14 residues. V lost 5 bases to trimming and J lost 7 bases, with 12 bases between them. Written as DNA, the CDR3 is TGTGCCAGTAGTCCCGGGCGGGAAAATTCACCCCTCCACTTT. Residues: CASSPGRENSPLHF.

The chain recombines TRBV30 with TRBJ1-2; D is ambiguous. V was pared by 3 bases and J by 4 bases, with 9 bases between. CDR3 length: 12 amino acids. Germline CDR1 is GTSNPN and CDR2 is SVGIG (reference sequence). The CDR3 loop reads CAWRDHSYGYTF. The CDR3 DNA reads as TGTGCCTGGAGGGACCACAGCTATGGCTACACCTTC.

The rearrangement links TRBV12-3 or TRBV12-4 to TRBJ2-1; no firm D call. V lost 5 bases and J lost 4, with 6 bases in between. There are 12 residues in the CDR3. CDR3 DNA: TGTGCCAGCAGTCGACTTTACAATGAGCAGTTCTTC. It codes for CASSRLYNEQFF.

The chain's CDR3 is CASSEGGRRNTIYF. The CDR3 bases are TGTGCCAGCAGTGAAGGCGGAAGGCGGAACACCATATATTTT. The chain is built from TRBV6-1 and TRBJ1-3; D uncertain. Looked up from germline, CDR1 is MNHNS and CDR2 is SASEGT. The CDR3 is 14 amino acids. V was trimmed by 1 base and J by 7 bases, leaving 11 bases between them.

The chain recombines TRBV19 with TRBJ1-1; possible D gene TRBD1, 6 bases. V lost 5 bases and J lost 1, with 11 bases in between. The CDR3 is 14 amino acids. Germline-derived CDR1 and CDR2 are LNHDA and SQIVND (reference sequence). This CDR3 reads CASSLGQQNTEAFF. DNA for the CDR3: TGTGCCAGTAGTCTCGGACAGCAGAACACTGAAGCTTTCTTT.

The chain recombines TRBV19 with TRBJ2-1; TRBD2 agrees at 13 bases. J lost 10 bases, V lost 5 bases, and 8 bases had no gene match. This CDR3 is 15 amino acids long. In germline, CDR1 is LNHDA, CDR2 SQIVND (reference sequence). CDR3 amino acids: CASSLGLAGEGEQFF. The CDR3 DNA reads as TGTGCCAGTAGTCTCGGACTAGCGGGAGAAGGGGAGCAGTTCTTC.

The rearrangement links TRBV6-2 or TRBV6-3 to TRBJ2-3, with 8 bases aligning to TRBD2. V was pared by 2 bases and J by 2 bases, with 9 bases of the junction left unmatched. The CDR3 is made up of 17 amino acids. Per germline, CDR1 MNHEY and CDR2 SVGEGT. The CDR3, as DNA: TGTGCCAGCAGTTACCCTCCAGCGGGGGCCTTCACAGATACGCAGTATTTT. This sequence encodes CASSYPPAGAFTDTQYF.

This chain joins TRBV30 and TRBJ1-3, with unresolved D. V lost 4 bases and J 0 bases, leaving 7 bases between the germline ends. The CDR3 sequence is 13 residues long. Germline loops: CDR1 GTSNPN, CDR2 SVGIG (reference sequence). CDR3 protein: CAWTGYSGNTIYF. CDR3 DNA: TGTGCCTGGACAGGCTACTCTGGAAACACCATATATTTT. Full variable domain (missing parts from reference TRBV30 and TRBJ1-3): SQTIHQWPATLVQPVGSPLSLECTVEGTSNPNLYWYRQAAGRGLQLLFYSVGIGQISSEVPQNLSASRPQDRQFILSSKKLLLSDSGFYLCAWTGYSGNTIYFGEGSWLTVV.

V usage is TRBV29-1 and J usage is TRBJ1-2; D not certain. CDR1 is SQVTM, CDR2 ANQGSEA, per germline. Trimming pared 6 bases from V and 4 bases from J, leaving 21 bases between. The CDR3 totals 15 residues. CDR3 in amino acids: CSVLAQIDLTYGYTF. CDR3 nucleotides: TGCAGCGTCCTCGCCCAGATAGACCTAACCTATGGCTACACCTTC.

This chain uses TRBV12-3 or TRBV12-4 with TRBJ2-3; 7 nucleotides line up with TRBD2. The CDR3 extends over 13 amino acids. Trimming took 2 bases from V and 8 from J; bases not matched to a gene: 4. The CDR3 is CASSLKAGVTQYF. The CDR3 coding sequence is TGTGCCAGCAGTTTAAAGGCGGGGGTTACGCAGTATTTT.

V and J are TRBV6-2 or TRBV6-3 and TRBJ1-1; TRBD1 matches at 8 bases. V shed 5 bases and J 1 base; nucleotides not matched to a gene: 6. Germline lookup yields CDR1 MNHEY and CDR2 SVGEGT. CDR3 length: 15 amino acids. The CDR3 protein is CASSLGQGGNTEAFF. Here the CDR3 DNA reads TGTGCCAGCAGTCTCGGACAGGGCGGGAACACTGAAGCTTTCTTT.

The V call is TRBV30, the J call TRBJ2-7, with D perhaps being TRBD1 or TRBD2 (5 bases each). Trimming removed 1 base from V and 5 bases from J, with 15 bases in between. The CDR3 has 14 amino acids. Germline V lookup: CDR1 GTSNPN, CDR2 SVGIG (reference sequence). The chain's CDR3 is CAWSAGTGWDEQYF. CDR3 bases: TGTGCCTGGAGTGCCGGGACGGGGTGGGACGAGCAGTACTTC. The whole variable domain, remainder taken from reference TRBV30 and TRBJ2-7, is SQTIHQWPATLVQPVGSPLSLECTVEGTSNPNLYWYRQAAGRGLQLLFYSVGIGQISSEVPQNLSASRPQDRQFILSSKKLLLSDSGFYLCAWSAGTGWDEQYFGPGTRLTVT.

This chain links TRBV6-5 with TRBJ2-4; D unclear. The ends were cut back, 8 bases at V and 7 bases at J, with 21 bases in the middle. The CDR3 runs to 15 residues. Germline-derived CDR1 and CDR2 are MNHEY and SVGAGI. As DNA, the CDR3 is TGTGCCAGCCCGCAAAGGAGAGGCTACCCTAACATTCAGTACTTC. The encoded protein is CASPQRRGYPNIQYF.

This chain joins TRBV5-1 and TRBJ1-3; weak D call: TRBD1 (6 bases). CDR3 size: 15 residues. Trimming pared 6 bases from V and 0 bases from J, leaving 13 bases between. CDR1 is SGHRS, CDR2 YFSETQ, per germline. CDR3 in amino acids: CASKLTGNSGNTIYF. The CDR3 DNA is TGCGCCAGCAAGTTAACAGGGAACTCTGGAAACACCATATATTTT.

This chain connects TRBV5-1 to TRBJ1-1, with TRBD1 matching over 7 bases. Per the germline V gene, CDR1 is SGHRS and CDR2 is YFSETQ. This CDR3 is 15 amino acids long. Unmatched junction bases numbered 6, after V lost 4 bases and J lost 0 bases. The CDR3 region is CASSGGQTMNTEAFF. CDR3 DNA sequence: TGCGCCAGCAGCGGGGGACAGACTATGAACACTGAAGCTTTCTTT.

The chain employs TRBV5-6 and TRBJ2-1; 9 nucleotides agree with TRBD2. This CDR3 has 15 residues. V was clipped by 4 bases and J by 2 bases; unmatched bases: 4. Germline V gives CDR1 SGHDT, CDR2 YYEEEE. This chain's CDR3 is CASSVGLAAYNEQFF. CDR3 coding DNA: TGTGCCAGCAGCGTGGGACTAGCTGCCTACAATGAGCAGTTCTTC.

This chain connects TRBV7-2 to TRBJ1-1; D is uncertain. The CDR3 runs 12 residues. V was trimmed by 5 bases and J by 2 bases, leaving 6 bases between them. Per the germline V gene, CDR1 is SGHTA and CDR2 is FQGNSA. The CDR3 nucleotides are TGTGCCAGCAGCCATCCTAACACTGAAGCTTTCTTT. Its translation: CASSHPNTEAFF.

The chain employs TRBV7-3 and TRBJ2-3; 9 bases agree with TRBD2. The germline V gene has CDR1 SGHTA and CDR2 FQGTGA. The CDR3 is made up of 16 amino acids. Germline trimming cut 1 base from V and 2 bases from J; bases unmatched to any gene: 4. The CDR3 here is CASSLNPSGITDTQYF. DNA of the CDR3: TGTGCCAGCAGCTTAAATCCTAGCGGGATCACAGATACGCAGTATTTT. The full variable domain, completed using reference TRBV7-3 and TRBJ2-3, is GAGVSQTPSNKVTEKGKYVELRCDPISGHTALYWYRQSLGQGPEFLIYFQGTGAADDSGLPNDRFFAVRPEGSVSTLKIQRTERGDSAVYLCASSLNPSGITDTQYFGPGTRLTVL.

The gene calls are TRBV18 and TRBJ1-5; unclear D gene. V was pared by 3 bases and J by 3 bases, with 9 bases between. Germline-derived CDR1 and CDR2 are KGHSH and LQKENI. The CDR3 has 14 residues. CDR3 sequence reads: CASSPSGSNQPQHF. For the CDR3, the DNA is TGTGCCAGCTCACCCTCGGGGTCCAATCAGCCCCAGCATTTT.

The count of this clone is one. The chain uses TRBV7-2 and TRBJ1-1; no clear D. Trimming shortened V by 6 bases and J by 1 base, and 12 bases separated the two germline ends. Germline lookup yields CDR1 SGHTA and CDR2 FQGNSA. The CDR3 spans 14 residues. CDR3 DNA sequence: TGTGCCAGCAGTAATGGACCGACGAACACTGAAGCTTTCTTT. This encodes CASSNGPTNTEAFF.